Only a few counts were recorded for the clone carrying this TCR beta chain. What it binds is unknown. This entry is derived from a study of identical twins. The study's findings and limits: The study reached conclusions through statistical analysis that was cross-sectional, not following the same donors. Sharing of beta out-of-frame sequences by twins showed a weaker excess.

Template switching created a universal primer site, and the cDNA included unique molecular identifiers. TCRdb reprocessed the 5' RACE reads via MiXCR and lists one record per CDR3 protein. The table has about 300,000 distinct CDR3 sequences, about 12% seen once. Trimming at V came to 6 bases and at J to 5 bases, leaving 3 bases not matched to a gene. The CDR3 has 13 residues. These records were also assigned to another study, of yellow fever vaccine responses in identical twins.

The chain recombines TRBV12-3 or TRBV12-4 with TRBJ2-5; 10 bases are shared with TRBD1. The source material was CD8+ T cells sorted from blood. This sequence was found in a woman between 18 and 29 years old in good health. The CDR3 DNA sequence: TGTGCCAGCAGGTCGGACAGGGGGGAGACCCAGTACTTC. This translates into CASRSDRGETQYF.